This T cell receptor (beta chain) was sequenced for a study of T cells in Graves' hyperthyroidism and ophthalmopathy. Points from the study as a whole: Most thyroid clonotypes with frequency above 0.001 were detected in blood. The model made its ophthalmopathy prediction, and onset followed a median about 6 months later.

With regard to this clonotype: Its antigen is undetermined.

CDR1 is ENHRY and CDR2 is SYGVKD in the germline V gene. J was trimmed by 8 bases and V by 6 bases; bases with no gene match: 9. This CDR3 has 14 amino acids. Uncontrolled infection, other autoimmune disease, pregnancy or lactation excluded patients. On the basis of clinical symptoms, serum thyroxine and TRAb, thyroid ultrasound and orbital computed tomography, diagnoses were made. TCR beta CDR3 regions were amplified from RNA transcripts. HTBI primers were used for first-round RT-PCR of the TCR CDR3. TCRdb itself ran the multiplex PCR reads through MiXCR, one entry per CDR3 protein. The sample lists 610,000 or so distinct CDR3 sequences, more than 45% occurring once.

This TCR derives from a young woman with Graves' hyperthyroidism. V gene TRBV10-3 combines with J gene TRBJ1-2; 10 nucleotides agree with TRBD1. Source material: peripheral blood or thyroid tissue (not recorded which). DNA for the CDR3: TGTGCCATCAGAACCGGGACAGGGGAAGTGGGCTACACCTTC. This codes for CAIRTGTGEVGYTF.